This entry lists 28 T cell receptor beta chains sequenced from one sample in a study of T cells in Graves' hyperthyroidism and ophthalmopathy. Amplified TCR beta CDR3 regions derived from RNA transcripts. In the first-round RT-PCR of the TCR CDR3, the HTBI primer set was used. TCRdb analysed the multiplex PCR reads with MiXCR anew, one entry per CDR3 protein. The profile shows around 340,000 distinct CDR3 sequences, about a sixth of them singletons. The specimen was blood. These receptors were collected from a woman between 40 and 55 years old with Graves' ophthalmopathy.

This clonotype occurred many times. The chain links TRBV20-1 to TRBJ1-5, with TRBD1 matching 8 bases. V lost 1 base, J lost 6 bases, and 5 bases stayed unmatched. The CDR3 totals 14 residues. Per germline, CDR1 DFQATT and CDR2 SNEGSKA (reference sequence). CDR3 amino acids: CSARVGTGPQPQHF. CDR3 DNA sequence: TGCAGTGCTAGAGTCGGGACAGGACCTCAGCCCCAGCATTTT.

This clonotype was seen at least ten times. This chain joins TRBV27 and TRBJ1-2, with a possible D match to TRBD1 (6 bases). Germline-derived CDR1 and CDR2 are MNHEY and SMNVEV (reference sequence). Trimming left V 6 bases short and J 5 bases short, with 10 bases between. This CDR3 comprises 12 residues. The CDR3 spells CASRRQGYGYTF. The CDR3 nucleotides are TGTGCCAGCAGGCGGCAGGGGTATGGCTACACCTTC.

This clonotype was counted many times. V is TRBV27 and J is TRBJ1-1; maybe TRBD1 (5 bases). This CDR3 contains 13 residues. V lost 7 bases to trimming and J lost 1 base, with 10 bases between them. Germline V gives CDR1 MNHEY, CDR2 SMNVEV (reference sequence). CDR3 DNA sequence: TGTGCCAGCACCTCGGGGACGAACACTGAAGCTTTCTTT. It translates to CASTSGTNTEAFF.

There are many counts of this clonotype. The rearrangement links TRBV10-3 to TRBJ1-1; D remains ambiguous. Germline V gene sequence: CDR1 ENHRY, CDR2 SYGVKD. This CDR3 has 16 residues. Between the trimmed V and J ends, which lost 1 base and 5 bases, there was a span of 17 bases. The chain's CDR3 is CAISELATVAGTEAFF. The CDR3 DNA follows: TGTGCCATCAGTGAGTTGGCGACCGTCGCCGGGACTGAAGCTTTCTTT.

This clonotype came up many times. One base away lies a much larger clone, so this may be a sequencing read error. The chain uses TRBV5-1 and TRBJ1-1; D is unclear. CDR1 is SGHRS and CDR2 is YFSETQ in the germline V gene. Trimming left V 3 bases short and J 5 bases short, with 17 bases between. This CDR3 has 15 amino acids. CDR3 sequence: CASSSGGLWATEAFF. The CDR3 DNA is TGCGCCAGCAGCTCTGGAGGTCTTTGGGCAACTGAAGCTTTCTTT.

This clonotype was detected many times. The chain has TRBV11-2 and TRBJ2-7, with D unresolved. The CDR3 is made up of 15 amino acids. Germline CDR1 is SGHAT and CDR2 is FQNNGV. With 0 bases removed from V and 6 bases from J, the gap between germline ends came to 15 bases. CDR3 coding DNA: TGTGCCAGCAGCTTAGATCCAGTGGCGTGGGGCGAGCAGTACTTC. The encoded protein is CASSLDPVAWGEQYF.

The sample holds a few counts of this clonotype. The chain uses TRBV12-3 or TRBV12-4 and TRBJ1-2; TRBD1 matches at 7 bases. CDR3 size: 14 residues. Losses at the gene ends were 6 bases for V and 5 bases for J; bases not matched to a gene: 9. CDR3 bases: TGTGCCAGCAGCAGCGGCGCACAGGGGTATGGCTACACCTTC. This gives the protein CASSSGAQGYGYTF.

Many counts were recorded for this clonotype. The chain carries TRBV28 and TRBJ1-2; the match to TRBD1 covers 7 bases. V gave up 6 bases and J gave up 8 bases; unmatched junction bases: 15. CDR3 length: 15 residues. CDR1 is MDHEN, CDR2 SYDVKM, per germline. This CDR3 reads CASSTHGRTGSGYTF. The CDR3 DNA sequence: TGTGCCAGCAGCACCCACGGACGGACAGGCAGCGGCTACACCTTC.

The gene calls are TRBV15 and TRBJ1-1; possible D gene TRBD1, 6 bases. V lost 3 bases to trimming and J lost 5 bases, with 13 bases between them. This CDR3 comprises 14 residues. Germline V lookup: CDR1 LNHNV, CDR2 YYDKDF (reference sequence). CDR3 loop: CATSSLGGGTEAFF. The CDR3 nucleotides read TGTGCCACCAGCAGTTTAGGGGGAGGGACTGAAGCTTTCTTT.

This rearrangement joins TRBV6-1 to TRBJ2-5; the match to TRBD2 covers 16 bases. The CDR3 loop spans 14 amino acids. J gave up 9 bases and V 5 bases, and 3 bases lay outside the gene matches. The germline CDR1 and CDR2 sequences are MNHNS and SASEGT. CDR3 nucleotides: TGTGCCAGCAGTAGGGGGACTAGCGGGAGGGCCCAGTACTTC. Translating it yields CASSRGTSGRAQYF.

With respect to this clonotype: A junction end diverges from the germline sequence, so it may reflect a read error. This chain uses TRBV12-3 or TRBV12-4 with TRBJ1-2, with D uncertain. The CDR3 is made up of 13 amino acids. The CDR3 DNA reads as TGTGCCAGCAGTCTCCCCAGTGACTATGGCTACATCTTC. Translated, it gives CASSLPSDYGYIF.

This clonotype was detected ten times or more. The V call is TRBV29-1, the J call TRBJ1-1; perhaps TRBD1 as D (6 bases). V was shortened by 7 bases and J by 1 base, with 13 bases between the two germline ends. The germline V gene encodes CDR1 SQVTM and CDR2 ANQGSEA. The CDR3 extends over 13 amino acids. The CDR3 DNA reads TGCAGCGCCATTAAGGGGGGGAACACTGAAGCTTTCTTT. This sequence encodes CSAIKGGNTEAFF.

This clonotype was found a few times. The chain links TRBV15 to TRBJ2-3, with 14 bases identical to TRBD2. Trimming at V came to 4 bases and at J to 0 bases, leaving 6 bases not matched to a gene. The CDR3 loop spans 18 amino acids. Germline V gene data show CDR1 as LNHNV and CDR2 as YYDKDF (reference sequence). CDR3 DNA: TGTGCCACCAGCAAGCCGGGACTAGCGGGAGCAAGCACAGATACGCAGTATTTT. As protein: CATSKPGLAGASTDTQYF.

This clonotype was recorded many times. The rearrangement links TRBV19 to TRBJ1-1, with 7 bases matching TRBD1. Germline CDR1 LNHDA, CDR2 SQIVND (reference sequence). V lost 4 bases and J lost 5; bases outside the gene matches: 4. The CDR3 loop spans 13 amino acids. The CDR3 DNA sequence: TGTGCCAGTAGTACGACAGGGATGACTGAAGCTTTCTTT. Translation: CASSTTGMTEAFF.

This clonotype was seen ten or more times. The chain carries TRBV4-1 and TRBJ2-7; 9 bases are shared with TRBD2. J was trimmed by 5 bases and V by 1 base; bases with no gene match: 12. The CDR3 length is 17 residues. The germline V gene has CDR1 MGHRA and CDR2 YSYEKL. The CDR3 DNA reads as TGCGCCAGCAGCCAAGTCGTCGCTAGCGGGAAAGCTCACGAGCAGTACTTC. Amino acids: CASSQVVASGKAHEQYF.

This clonotype was seen only a few times. The junction departs from germline at one end; a sequencing error may be responsible. The genes are TRBV12-3 or TRBV12-4 and TRBJ1-2; D not certain. This CDR3 contains 13 residues. CDR3 nucleotide sequence: TGTGCCAGCAGTCTCCACAGCCGGTATGGCTACAGCTTC. Translating it yields CASSLHSRYGYSF.

This clonotype was seen ten or more times. V and J are TRBV20-1 and TRBJ2-5, with D maybe TRBD1 (9 bases). The CDR3 sequence is 16 residues long. Germline V gene data show CDR1 as DFQATT and CDR2 as SNEGSKA (reference sequence). The V gene lost 4 bases and the J gene lost 9 bases, with 27 bases spanning the gap. The CDR3 sequence: CSATTGGLAGHKPQYF. Here the CDR3 DNA reads TGCAGTGCTACAACAGGGGGCCTAGCGGGCCACAAGCCCCAGTACTTC.

This clonotype showed up many times. V gene TRBV12-3 or TRBV12-4 combines with J gene TRBJ1-2; unclear D gene. The V gene lost 3 bases and the J gene lost 2 bases, with 7 bases spanning the gap. The length of the CDR3 is 13 residues. CDR3 nucleotides: TGTGCCAGCAGTTTGCGTCGGAACTATGGCTACACCTTC. Translation: CASSLRRNYGYTF.

This clonotype came up many times. The chain joins TRBV11-1 to TRBJ1-1; D unclear. Trimming shortened V by 2 bases and J by 1 base, and 14 bases separated the two germline ends. CDR1 is SGHAT and CDR2 is FQDESV in the germline V gene (reference sequence). CDR3 length: 16 residues. The CDR3 DNA reads TGTGCCAGCAGCTTAACACCAGACGCGGAGAACACTGAAGCTTTCTTT. Translating gives CASSLTPDAENTEAFF.

This chain joins TRBV12-3 or TRBV12-4 and TRBJ2-7; TRBD2 agrees at 7 bases. The CDR3 is 15 residues long. Unmatched junction bases numbered 14, after V lost 7 bases and J lost 5 bases. The DNA for the CDR3 is TGTGCCAGCACCATTTTTGGGGGGAGGGCTAACGAGCAGTACTTC. Protein product: CASTIFGGRANEQYF.

This clonotype showed up many times. V is TRBV5-5 and J is TRBJ2-1; D perhaps matches TRBD2 (6 bases). The CDR3 contains 13 residues. Trimming pared 6 bases from V and 10 bases from J, leaving 17 bases between. Per the germline V gene, CDR1 is SGHKS and CDR2 is YYEKEE (reference sequence). The CDR3 DNA reads TGTGCCAGCAACTCGGGAGAAGGGCGCGAGCAGTTCTTC. This translates into CASNSGEGREQFF.

This clonotype was recorded at least ten times. The V gene is TRBV2, the J gene TRBJ2-7; the D gene is possibly TRBD1 (5 bases). This CDR3 contains 13 residues. Trimming cost V 4 bases and J 6 bases, with 13 bases left between them. Germline V gene data show CDR1 as SNHLY and CDR2 as FYNNEI. CDR3: CASSVGLSGEQYF. CDR3 DNA sequence: TGTGCCAGCAGTGTGGGGCTCTCGGGCGAGCAGTACTTC.

This clonotype has a count of ten or more. For the CDR3, the DNA is TGTGCCAGTCAACAGACAGGCCTTGGCTCTGGGGCCAACGTCCTGACTTTC. Its translation is CASQQTGLGSGANVLTF. This chain connects TRBV6-1 to TRBJ2-6; weak D call: TRBD1 (6 bases). This CDR3 is 17 amino acids long. CDR1 is MNHNS, CDR2 SASEGT, per germline. V was cut by 9 bases and J by 0 bases, with 18 bases left in between.

Points on this clonotype: The junction does not match germline at one end; this may be a read error. This chain uses TRBV6-2 or TRBV6-3 with TRBJ2-3; 11 positions match TRBD2. From germline, CDR1 is MNHEY and CDR2 SVGEGT. This CDR3 region has 17 residues. The chain's CDR3 is CASSYPGTSGKTDTQYF. The DNA for the CDR3 is TGCGCCAGCAGTTACCCCGGGACTAGCGGCAAAACAGATACGCAGTATTTT.

This clonotype was found a few times. V and J are TRBV28 and TRBJ1-6; a possible D gene is TRBD1 (5 bases). The V gene's germline CDR1 is MDHEN and CDR2 SYDVKM. Trimming shortened V by 6 bases and J by 7 bases, and 16 bases separated the two germline ends. This CDR3 spans 15 amino acids. CDR3 sequence reads: CASRPGGALNSPLHF. CDR3 sequence (DNA): TGTGCCAGCAGGCCGGGCGGGGCGCTGAATTCACCCCTCCACTTT.

This clonotype was seen ten or more times. The J gene is TRBJ2-7, the V gene TRBV6-5; D may correspond to TRBD1 or TRBD2 (5 bases each). The CDR3 sequence is 14 residues long. V lost 2 bases, J lost 6 bases, and 14 bases lay in between. The germline V gene encodes CDR1 MNHEY and CDR2 SVGAGI. The CDR3 nucleotides are TGTGCCAGCAGTTACACGTATCCGGGGACCGAGCAGTACTTC. Translated: CASSYTYPGTEQYF.

The chain has TRBV6-2 or TRBV6-3 and TRBJ2-7; D may be TRBD2 (5 bases). The germline V gene encodes CDR1 MNHEY and CDR2 SVGEGT. The ends were cut back, 0 bases at V and 9 bases at J, with 12 bases in the middle. CDR3 size: 13 residues. The CDR3 loop reads CASSYSGGAVQYF. The CDR3 DNA follows: TGTGCCAGCAGTTACTCAGGAGGTGCGGTGCAGTACTTC.

This clonotype was counted many times. This chain joins TRBV20-1 and TRBJ1-2; TRBD1 matches at 7 bases. This CDR3 spans 14 amino acids. V lost 5 bases, J lost 5 bases, and 11 bases stayed unmatched. Per the germline V gene, CDR1 is DFQATT and CDR2 is SNEGSKA (reference sequence). In DNA, the CDR3 is TGCAGTGCTCCGACAGGGTTTCGGGAATATGGCTACACCTTC. Residues: CSAPTGFREYGYTF.